A few counts support the clone carrying this TCR beta chain. This sample is part of a study of identical twins. CDR3 length: 16 amino acids. The germline V gene encodes CDR1 SEHNR and CDR2 FQNEAQ (reference sequence). V dropped 5 bases and J dropped 7; count of bases not matched to a gene: 13. TCRdb reanalysed the 5' RACE reads using MiXCR and keeps one entry per CDR3 protein. The sample comprises 400,000 to 600,000 distinct CDR3 sequences, approximately 20% of which are singletons, and 0.48% rests with the top ten. Healthy Caucasians supplied all donations. The data also belong to a second study, concerning yellow fever vaccine responses in identical twins.

Sequenced input: CD4+ T cells sorted from blood. The TCR comes from a woman aged 18 to 35 in good health. This chain connects TRBV7-9 to TRBJ2-1, with TRBD2 matching 8 bases. This CDR3 is CASSLRGAGGQNEQFF. The CDR3 nucleotides are TGTGCCAGCAGCCTTAGGGGGGCGGGAGGTCAAAATGAGCAGTTCTTC.